This T cell receptor beta chain was sequenced in a study of a mutant IDH1 vaccine in newly diagnosed glioma. Study-level background: Beginning 4-6 weeks after radiotherapy alone, or with temozolomide cycles, vaccination took place. Patients arrived already treated with radiotherapy, temozolomide, or both, most having had both.

Time point given: week 47, end of study. It was 300 ug of mutant IDH1 20-mer peptide that made up each vaccine dose, given with topical imiquimod. Regarding this clone: Its antigen is unknown.

Here immunoSEQ multiplex PCR was the method, and the copy in TCRdb shows in-frame clones only, minus some. The data show about 94,000 clones, approximately 89% seen once. V gave up 3 bases and J gave up 0 bases, with 8 bases separating them. The CDR3 is made up of 14 amino acids. Germline values: CDR1 KGHSH, CDR2 LQKENI. Here the sequenced sample was PBMCs, taken from a glioma patient whose treatment included an IDH1 peptide vaccine. J is TRBJ1-1 and V is TRBV18; maybe TRBD1 (5 bases). The clonotype comes from a woman in her 50s with glioma. The CDR3, as DNA: TGTGCCAGCTCACCGACAGAAATGAACACTGAAGCTTTCTTT. Translating gives CASSPTEMNTEAFF.